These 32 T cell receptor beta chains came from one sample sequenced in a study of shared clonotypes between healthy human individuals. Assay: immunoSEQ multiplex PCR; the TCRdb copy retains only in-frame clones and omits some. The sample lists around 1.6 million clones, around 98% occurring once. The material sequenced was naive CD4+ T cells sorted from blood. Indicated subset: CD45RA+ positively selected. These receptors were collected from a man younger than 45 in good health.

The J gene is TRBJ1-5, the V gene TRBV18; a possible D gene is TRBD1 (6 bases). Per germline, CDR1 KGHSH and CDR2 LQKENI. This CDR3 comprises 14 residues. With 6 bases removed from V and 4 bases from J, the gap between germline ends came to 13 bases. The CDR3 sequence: CASSPGAINQPQHF. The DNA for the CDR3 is TGTGCCAGCTCCCCAGGGGCAATTAATCAGCCCCAGCATTTT. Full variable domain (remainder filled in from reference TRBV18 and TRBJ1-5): NAGVMQNPRHLVRRRGQEARLRCSPMKGHSHVYWYRQLPEEGLKFMVYLQKENIIDESGMPKERFSAEFPKEGPSILRIQQVVRGDSAAYFCASSPGAINQPQHFGDGTRLSIL.

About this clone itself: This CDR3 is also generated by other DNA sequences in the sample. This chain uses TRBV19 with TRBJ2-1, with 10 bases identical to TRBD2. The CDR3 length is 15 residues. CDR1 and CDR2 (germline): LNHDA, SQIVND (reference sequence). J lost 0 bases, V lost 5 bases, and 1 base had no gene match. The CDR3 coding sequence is TGTGCCAGTAGTTCTAGCGGGAGCTCCTACAATGAGCAGTTCTTC. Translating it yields CASSSSGSSYNEQFF.

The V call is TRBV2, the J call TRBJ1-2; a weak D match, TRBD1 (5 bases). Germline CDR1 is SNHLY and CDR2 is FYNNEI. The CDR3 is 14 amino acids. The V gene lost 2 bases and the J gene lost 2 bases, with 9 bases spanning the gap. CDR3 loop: CASSEPGLNYGYTF. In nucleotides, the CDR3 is TGTGCCAGCAGTGAACCAGGGCTGAACTATGGCTACACCTTC.

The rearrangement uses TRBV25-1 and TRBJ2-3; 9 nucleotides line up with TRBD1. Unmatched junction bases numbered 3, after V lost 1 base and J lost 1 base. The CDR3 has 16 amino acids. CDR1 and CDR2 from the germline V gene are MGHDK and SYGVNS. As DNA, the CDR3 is TGTGCCAGCAGTGAATTGACAGGGGGGGGCACAGATACGCAGTATTTT. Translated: CASSELTGGGTDTQYF.

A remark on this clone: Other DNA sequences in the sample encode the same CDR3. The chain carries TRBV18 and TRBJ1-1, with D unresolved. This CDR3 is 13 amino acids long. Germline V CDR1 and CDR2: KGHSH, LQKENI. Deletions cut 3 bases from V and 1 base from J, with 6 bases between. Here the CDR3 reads CASSPKPNTEAFF. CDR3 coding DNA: TGTGCCAGCTCACCGAAGCCGAACACTGAAGCTTTCTTT.

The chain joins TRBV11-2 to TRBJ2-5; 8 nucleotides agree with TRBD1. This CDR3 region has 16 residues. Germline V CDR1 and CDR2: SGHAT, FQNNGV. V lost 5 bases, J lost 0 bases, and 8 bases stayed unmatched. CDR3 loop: CASSADRGKNQETQYF. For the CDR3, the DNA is TGTGCCAGCAGCGCCGACAGGGGTAAGAACCAAGAGACCCAGTACTTC.

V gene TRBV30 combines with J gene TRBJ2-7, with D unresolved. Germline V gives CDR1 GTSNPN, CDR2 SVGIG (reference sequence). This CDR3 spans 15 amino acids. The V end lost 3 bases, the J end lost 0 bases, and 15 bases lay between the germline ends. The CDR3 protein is CAWRTPRADSYEQYF. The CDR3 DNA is TGTGCCTGGAGGACGCCCCGGGCCGACTCCTACGAGCAGTACTTC.

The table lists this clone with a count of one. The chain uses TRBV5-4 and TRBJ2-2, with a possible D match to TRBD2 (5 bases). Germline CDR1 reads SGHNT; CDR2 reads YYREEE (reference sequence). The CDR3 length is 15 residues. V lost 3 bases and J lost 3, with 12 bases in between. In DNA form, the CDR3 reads TGTGCCAGCAGCTCCCCGGGGTGGGACACCGGGGAGCTGTTTTTT. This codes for CASSSPGWDTGELFF.

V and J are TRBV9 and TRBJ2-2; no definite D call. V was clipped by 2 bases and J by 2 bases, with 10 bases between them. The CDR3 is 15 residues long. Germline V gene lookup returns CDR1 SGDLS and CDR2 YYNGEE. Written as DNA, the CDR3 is TGTGCCAGCAGCGTGAAGCCAGTCAACACCGGGGAGCTGTTTTTT. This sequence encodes CASSVKPVNTGELFF. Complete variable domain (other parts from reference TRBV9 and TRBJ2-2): DSGVTQTPKHLITATGQRVTLRCSPRSGDLSVYWYQQSLDQGLQFLIQYYNGEERAKGNILERFSAQQFPDLHSELNLSSLELGDSALYFCASSVKPVNTGELFFGEGSRLTVL.

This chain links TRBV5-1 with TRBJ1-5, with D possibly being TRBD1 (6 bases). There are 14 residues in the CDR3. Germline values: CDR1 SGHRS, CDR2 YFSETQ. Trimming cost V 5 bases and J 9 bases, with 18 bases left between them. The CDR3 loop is CASRRTDRSLPQHF. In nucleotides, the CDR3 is TGCGCCAGCAGACGGACAGACCGATCGCTGCCCCAGCATTTT.

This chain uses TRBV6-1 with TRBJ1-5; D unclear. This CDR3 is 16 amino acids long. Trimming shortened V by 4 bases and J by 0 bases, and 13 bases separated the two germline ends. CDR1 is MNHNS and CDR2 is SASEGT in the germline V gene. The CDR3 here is CASSAPSTSSNQPQHF. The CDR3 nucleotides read TGTGCCAGCAGTGCCCCGAGTACCTCTAGCAATCAGCCCCAGCATTTT.

In nucleotides, the CDR3 is TGCGCCAGCAGTGATCATAAGGGACTAGCGCTGTACAATGAGCAGTTCTTC. It encodes CASSDHKGLALYNEQFF. The chain recombines TRBV10-1 with TRBJ2-1; 10 bases are shared with TRBD2. After removal of 3 bases from V and 4 bases from J, the junction contained 9 bases not matched to a gene. The CDR3 is 17 amino acids. CDR1 and CDR2 from the germline V gene are WNHNN and SYGVQD (reference sequence).

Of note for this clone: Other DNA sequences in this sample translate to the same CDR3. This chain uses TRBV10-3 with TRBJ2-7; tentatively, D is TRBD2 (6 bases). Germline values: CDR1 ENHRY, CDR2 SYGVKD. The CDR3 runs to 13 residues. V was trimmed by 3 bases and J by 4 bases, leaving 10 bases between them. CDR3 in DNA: TGTGCCATCAGTGATCCAGGGAGGTACGAGCAGTACTTC. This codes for CAISDPGRYEQYF.

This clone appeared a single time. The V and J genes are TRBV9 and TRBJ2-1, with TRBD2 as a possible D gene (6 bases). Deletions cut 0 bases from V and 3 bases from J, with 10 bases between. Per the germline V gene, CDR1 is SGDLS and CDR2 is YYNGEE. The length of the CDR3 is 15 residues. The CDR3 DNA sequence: TGTGCCAGCAGCGTAGGGGACTCCAACTACAATGAGCAGTTCTTC. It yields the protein CASSVGDSNYNEQFF.

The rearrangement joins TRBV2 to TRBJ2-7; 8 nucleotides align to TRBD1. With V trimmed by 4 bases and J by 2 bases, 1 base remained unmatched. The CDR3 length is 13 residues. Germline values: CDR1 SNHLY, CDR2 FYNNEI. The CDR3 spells CASSVDRAYEQYF. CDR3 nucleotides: TGTGCCAGCAGTGTGGACAGGGCCTACGAGCAGTACTTC.

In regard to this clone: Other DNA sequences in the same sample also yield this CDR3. The CDR3 spells CASSSGGTDTQYF. The CDR3 DNA reads TGTGCCAGCAGTTCCGGAGGCACAGATACGCAGTATTTT. This rearrangement joins TRBV28 to TRBJ2-3; no clear D gene. Germline CDR1 and CDR2: MDHEN and SYDVKM. CDR3 length: 13 amino acids. V was cut by 4 bases and J by 1 base, with 6 bases left in between.

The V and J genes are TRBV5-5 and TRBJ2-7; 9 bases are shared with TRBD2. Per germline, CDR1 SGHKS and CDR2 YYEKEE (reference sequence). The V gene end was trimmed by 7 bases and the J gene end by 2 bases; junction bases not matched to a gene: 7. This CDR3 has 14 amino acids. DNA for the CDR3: TGTGCCAGCTCCGGGACTAGCATCCCCTACGAGCAGTACTTC. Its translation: CASSGTSIPYEQYF.

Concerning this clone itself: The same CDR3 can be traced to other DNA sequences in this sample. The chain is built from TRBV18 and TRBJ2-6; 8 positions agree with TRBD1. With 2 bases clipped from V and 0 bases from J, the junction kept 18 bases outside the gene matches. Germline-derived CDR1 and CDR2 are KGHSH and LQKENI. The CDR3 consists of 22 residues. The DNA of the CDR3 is TGTGCCAGCTCACCAGATCCAGGACAGGGCCAGAATACCCCCTCTGGGGCCAACGTCCTGACTTTC. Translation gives CASSPDPGQGQNTPSGANVLTF. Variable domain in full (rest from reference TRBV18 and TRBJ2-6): NAGVMQNPRHLVRRRGQEARLRCSPMKGHSHVYWYRQLPEEGLKFMVYLQKENIIDESGMPKERFSAEFPKEGPSILRIQQVVRGDSAAYFCASSPDPGQGQNTPSGANVLTFGAGSRLTVL.

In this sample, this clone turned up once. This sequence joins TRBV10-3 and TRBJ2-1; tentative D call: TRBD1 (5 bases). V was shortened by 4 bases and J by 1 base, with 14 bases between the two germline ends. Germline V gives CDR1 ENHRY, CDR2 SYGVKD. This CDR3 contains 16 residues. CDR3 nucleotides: TGTGCCATCAGTGGAGCCAAGGGGCGTTCCTACAATGAGCAGTTCTTC. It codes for CAISGAKGRSYNEQFF.

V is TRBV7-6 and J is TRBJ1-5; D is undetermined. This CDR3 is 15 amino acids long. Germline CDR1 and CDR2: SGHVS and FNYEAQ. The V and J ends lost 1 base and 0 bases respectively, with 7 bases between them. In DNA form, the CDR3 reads TGTGCCAGCAGCTTAGACGGGTTTAGCAATCAGCCCCAGCATTTT. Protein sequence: CASSLDGFSNQPQHF. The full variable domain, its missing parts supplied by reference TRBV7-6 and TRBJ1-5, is GAGVSQSPRYKVTKRGQDVALRCDPISGHVSLYWYRQALGQGPEFLTYFNYEAQQDKSGLPNDRFSAERPEGSISTLTIQRTEQRDSAMYRCASSLDGFSNQPQHFGDGTRLSIL.

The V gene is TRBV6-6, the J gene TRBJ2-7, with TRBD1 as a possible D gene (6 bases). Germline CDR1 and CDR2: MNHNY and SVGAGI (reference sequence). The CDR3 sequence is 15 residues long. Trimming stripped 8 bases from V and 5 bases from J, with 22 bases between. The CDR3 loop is CASRVAPRGGNEQYF. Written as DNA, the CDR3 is TGTGCCAGCCGGGTAGCTCCCCGAGGGGGAAACGAGCAGTACTTC.

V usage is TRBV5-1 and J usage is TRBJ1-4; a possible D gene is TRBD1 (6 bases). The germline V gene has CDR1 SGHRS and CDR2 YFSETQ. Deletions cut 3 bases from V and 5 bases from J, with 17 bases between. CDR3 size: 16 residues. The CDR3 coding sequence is TGCGCCAGCAGCTCAAACGTACAGGGAGGGAATGAAAAACTGTTTTTT. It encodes CASSSNVQGGNEKLFF.

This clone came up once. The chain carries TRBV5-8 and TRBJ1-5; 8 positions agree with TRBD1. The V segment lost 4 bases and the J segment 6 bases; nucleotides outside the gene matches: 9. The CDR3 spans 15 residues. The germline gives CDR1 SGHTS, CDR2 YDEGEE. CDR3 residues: CASSPGQGPAQPQHF. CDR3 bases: TGTGCCAGCAGCCCCGGACAGGGACCTGCTCAGCCCCAGCATTTT.

CDR3 protein: CASSPQSPVSYNEQFF. CDR3 nucleotide sequence: TGTGCCAGCTCACCACAGTCCCCAGTCTCCTACAATGAGCAGTTCTTC. The gene calls are TRBV18 and TRBJ2-1; no clear D gene. The CDR3 totals 16 residues. Per the germline V gene, CDR1 is KGHSH and CDR2 is LQKENI. Trimming left V 1 base short and J 0 bases short, with 10 bases between. The full variable domain, its missing parts supplied by reference TRBV18 and TRBJ2-1, is NAGVMQNPRHLVRRRGQEARLRCSPMKGHSHVYWYRQLPEEGLKFMVYLQKENIIDESGMPKERFSAEFPKEGPSILRIQQVVRGDSAAYFCASSPQSPVSYNEQFFGPGTRLTVL.

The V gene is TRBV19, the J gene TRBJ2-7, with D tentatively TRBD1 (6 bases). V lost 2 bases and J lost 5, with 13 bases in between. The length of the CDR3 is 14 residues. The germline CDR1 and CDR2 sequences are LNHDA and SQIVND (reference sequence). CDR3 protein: CASSIIPGVHEQYF. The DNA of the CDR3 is TGTGCCAGTAGTATAATCCCAGGGGTCCACGAGCAGTACTTC.

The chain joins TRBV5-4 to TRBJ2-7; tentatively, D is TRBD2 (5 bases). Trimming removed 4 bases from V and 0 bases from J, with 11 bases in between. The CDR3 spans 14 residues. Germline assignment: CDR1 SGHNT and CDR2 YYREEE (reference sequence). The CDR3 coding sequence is TGTGCCAGCAGCCGGGAATCAACCTCCTACGAGCAGTACTTC. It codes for CASSRESTSYEQYF.

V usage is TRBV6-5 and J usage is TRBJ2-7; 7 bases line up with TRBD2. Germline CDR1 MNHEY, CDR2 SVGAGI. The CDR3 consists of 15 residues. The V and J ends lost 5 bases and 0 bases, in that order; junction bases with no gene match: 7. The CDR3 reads CASSPYRGSSYEQYF. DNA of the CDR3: TGTGCCAGCAGTCCTTATCGCGGGAGCTCCTACGAGCAGTACTTC.

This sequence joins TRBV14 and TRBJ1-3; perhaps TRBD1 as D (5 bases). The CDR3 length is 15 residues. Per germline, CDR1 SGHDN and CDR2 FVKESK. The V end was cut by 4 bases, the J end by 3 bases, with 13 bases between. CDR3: CASSPFGGFGNTIYF. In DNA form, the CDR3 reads TGTGCCAGCAGCCCTTTCGGGGGTTTTGGAAACACCATATATTTT.

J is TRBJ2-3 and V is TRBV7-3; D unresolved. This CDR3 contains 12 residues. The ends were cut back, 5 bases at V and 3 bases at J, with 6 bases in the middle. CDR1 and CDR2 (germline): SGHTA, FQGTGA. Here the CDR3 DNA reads TGTGCCAGCAGCCGAGGAACAGATACGCAGTATTTT. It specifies CASSRGTDTQYF.

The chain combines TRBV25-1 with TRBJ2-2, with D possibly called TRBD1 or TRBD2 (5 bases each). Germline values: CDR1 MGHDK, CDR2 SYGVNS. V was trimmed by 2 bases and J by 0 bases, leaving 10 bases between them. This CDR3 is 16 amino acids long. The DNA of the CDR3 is TGTGCCAGCAGTGAAGGGGGATTCGCGAACACCGGGGAGCTGTTTTTT. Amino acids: CASSEGGFANTGELFF.

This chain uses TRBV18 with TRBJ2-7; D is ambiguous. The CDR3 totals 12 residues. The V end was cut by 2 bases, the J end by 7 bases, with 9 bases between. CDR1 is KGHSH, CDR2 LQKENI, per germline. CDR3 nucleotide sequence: TGTGCCAGCTCACCATCGGCACTAGAGCAGTACTTC. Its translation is CASSPSALEQYF.

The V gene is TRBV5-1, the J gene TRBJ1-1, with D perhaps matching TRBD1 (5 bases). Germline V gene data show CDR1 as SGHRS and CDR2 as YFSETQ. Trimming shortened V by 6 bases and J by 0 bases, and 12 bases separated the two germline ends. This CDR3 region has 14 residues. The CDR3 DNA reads TGCGCCAGCAACCGACAGCACATGAACACTGAAGCTTTCTTT. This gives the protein CASNRQHMNTEAFF. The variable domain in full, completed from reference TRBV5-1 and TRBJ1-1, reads KAGVTQTPRYLIKTRGQQVTLSCSPISGHRSVSWYQQTPGQGLQFLFEYFSETQRNKGNFPGRFSGRQFSNSRSEMNVSTLELGDSALYLCASNRQHMNTEAFFGQGTRLTVV.